This T cell receptor beta chain was sequenced in a study of OX40 agonist ivuxolimab in advanced cancers. Assay used: immunoSEQ multiplex PCR; TCRdb lists only in-frame clones, some missing. The sample contains tens of thousands of clones, 70% to 90% of which appear only once. With 2 bases removed from V and 8 bases from J, the gap between germline ends came to 6 bases. The CDR3 length is 11 residues. The V gene's germline CDR1 is SNHLY and CDR2 FYNNEI. This clonotype was obtained from an adult with an advanced solid tumor such as melanoma, head and neck, liver or kidney cancer. This specimen was CD4+ or CD8+ T cells sorted from blood, taken in a trial of the OX40 agonist ivuxolimab. The J gene is TRBJ2-5, the V gene TRBV2; D is uncertain. Here the CDR3 DNA reads TGTGCCAGCAGTGAACAAGGAACCCAGTACTTC. Translating it yields CASSEQGTQYF.